The rows below give T cell receptor beta chains drawn from one sample of a study of CD8 T cells in ankylosing spondylitis. MiXCR was run by TCRdb on the 5' RACE reads, yielding one entry per CDR3 protein. The sample records 150,000 to 200,000 distinct CDR3 sequences, 10% to 15% being singletons. The sample comprised blood, either unsorted or a sorted T cell fraction (not recorded which). These receptors were obtained from a female donor with ankylosing spondylitis or in good health (not recorded which). Each CDR3 is given without its conserved first and last residue. Not every row has a clone size; where given, it reads once, few, many or a size class.

V gene	clone size	J gene	CDR3 protein
TRBV5-1	few	TRBJ2-1	ASSKRESFNEQF
TRBV3-1	many	TRBJ2-1	ASKDTRENEQF
TRBV10-3	many	TRBJ2-7	AISEPTSGRLYEQY
TRBV20-1	many	TRBJ1-4	SGQGDEKLF
TRBV7-2	many	TRBJ1-1	ASSSPWGMNTEAF
TRBV6-2/TRBV6-3	many	TRBJ1-5	ASKLEGFRPQH
TRBV11-3	few	TRBJ2-2	ASSSKARGELF
TRBV7-6	many	TRBJ2-2	ASSLEDRGTGELF
TRBV12-3/TRBV12-4	few	TRBJ2-1	ASRDPGQGSNEQF
TRBV10-3	.	TRBJ2-7	AISEIGQVYEQY
TRBV6-5	many	TRBJ2-2	ASSYTWTSGRHGELF
TRBV7-2	many	TRBJ1-1	ASSLFGQGFQAF
TRBV28	many	TRBJ1-5	ASSTYQPQH
TRBV27	few	TRBJ2-5	ASSLATVRETQY
TRBV2	many	TRBJ2-1	ASTEGGIPYNEQF
TRBV12-3/TRBV12-4	.	TRBJ1-6	ASSLAQGLPLH
TRBV7-2	.	TRBJ2-7	ASTPSGSYEQY
TRBV28	many	TRBJ2-1	ASSLARGVYNEQF
TRBV12-3/TRBV12-4	many	TRBJ2-3	ASSSGLSGSGY
TRBV5-1	many	TRBJ1-1	ASSEITGAATEAF
TRBV14	many	TRBJ1-1	ASSQARMNTEAF
TRBV12-3/TRBV12-4	many	TRBJ2-1	ASRQTSGRAHEQF
TRBV7-9	.	TRBJ2-5	ASSKTMASLRETQY
TRBV5-1	few	TRBJ2-7	ASSPSTTGIASYEQY
TRBV12-3/TRBV12-4	many	TRBJ1-1	ASSLGVAAEAF
TRBV24-1	few	TRBJ2-7	ATSDRRQGAYEQY
TRBV12-5	.	TRBJ2-1	ASGSQMGHEQF
TRBV20-1	many	TRBJ2-7	SARAGSSYEQY
TRBV15	.	TRBJ1-1	ATSRDVDRGDTEAF
TRBV12-3/TRBV12-4	few	TRBJ2-1	ASSLDQSYNEQF
TRBV29-1	many	TRBJ2-3	SVEWATDTQY
TRBV5-1	many	TRBJ1-1	ASSPQPVNTEAF
TRBV7-2	many	TRBJ1-2	ASSPTGGPYGYT
TRBV20-1	many	TRBJ2-1	SASSGGGQF
TRBV13	.	TRBJ2-6	TSSLGTGGGDGANVLT
TRBV7-2	many	TRBJ2-7	ASSSGTGINEQY
TRBV25-1	.	TRBJ2-2	ASSERQEAGELF
TRBV29-1	many	TRBJ2-1	SVGTQANNEQF
TRBV28	many	TRBJ1-3	ASSPPGTPISGNTIY
TRBV7-2	many	TRBJ2-2	ASSRGQLNTGELF